This passage covers 5 T cell receptor beta chains from one sample sequenced in a study of blood T cell repertoires in COVID-19. Method: immunoSEQ multiplex PCR; TCRdb's copy keeps in-frame clones and lacks some. This table has about 80,000 clones, 75% to 85% appearing once. Sequenced: peripheral blood. These receptors were obtained from a man over 45 with COVID-19, enrolled during active disease.

The chain is built from TRBV6-2 or TRBV6-3 and TRBJ1-5; D remains unclear. The V end was cut by 4 bases, the J end by 4 bases, with 20 bases between. Germline V gene sequence: CDR1 MNHEY, CDR2 SVGEGT. The CDR3 sequence is 17 residues long. CDR3: CASSSLETAERNQPQHF. The DNA of the CDR3 is TGTGCCAGCAGTTCCCTTGAGACTGCTGAACGTAATCAGCCCCAGCATTTT.

The genes are TRBV5-6 and TRBJ2-1, with TRBD2 matching over 10 bases. CDR1 is SGHDT and CDR2 is YYEEEE in the germline V gene. Germline trimming cut 2 bases from V and 10 bases from J; bases unmatched to any gene: 12. CDR3 length: 16 residues. The CDR3 nucleotides are TGTGCCAGCAGCTTAGACCTGGCGCTAGCGGGAGTGGAGCAGTTCTTC. It specifies CASSLDLALAGVEQFF.

The rearrangement uses TRBV24-1 and TRBJ2-2; 7 nucleotides match TRBD1. The CDR3 totals 15 residues. V trimming: 7 bases; J trimming: 1 base; junction bases outside the gene matches: 5. The germline V gene encodes CDR1 KGHDR and CDR2 SFDVKD. The chain's CDR3 is CATSRGQVNTGELFF. The CDR3 DNA sequence: TGTGCCACCAGCCGAGGACAGGTGAACACCGGGGAGCTGTTTTTT.

This clone has more than one count but fewer than ten. The genes are TRBV21-1 and TRBJ2-7; the table names TRBD2, a call not compared with the DNA. TRBV21-1 is termed a pseudogene. The CDR3 is made up of 15 amino acids. In nucleotides, the CDR3 is TGTGCCAGCAGCAAAGGACGAAGGGAGGGGTACGAGCAGTACTTC. Amino acid sequence: CASSKGRREGYEQYF.

The gene calls are TRBV11-3 and TRBJ2-5, with D perhaps matching TRBD2 (5 bases). Germline loops: CDR1 SGHNT, CDR2 YENEEA. Trimming removed 5 bases at V and 2 bases at J, with 15 bases between. The CDR3 contains 15 residues. The CDR3: CASSHRPGSQETQYF. The CDR3 DNA sequence: TGTGCCAGCAGCCATCGCCCGGGATCACAAGAGACCCAGTACTTC.